This is a list of T cell receptor beta chains from one sample in a study of blood T cell repertoires in COVID-19. Produced via immunoSEQ multiplex PCR; TCRdb's table is partial and in-frame only. The sample has 300,000 to 450,000 clones; approximately 91% are singletons. Sequencing input: PBMCs or T cells enriched from blood (not recorded which). These receptors all stem from a woman aged 25 to 39 who had been exposed to COVID-19. The CDR3 runs from the conserved cysteine through the conserved F or W. A D gene is named only where the DNA matches it firmly. Expanded clones are given a class, and other clones once, few, many or no size at all.

CDR3aa,CDR3nt,j_gene,v_gene,d_gene,abundance,len
CASSPRGDYEQYF,TGTGCCAGCTCACCCCGGGGGGACTACGAGCAGTACTTC,TRBJ2-7,TRBV18,TRBD2,NA,13
CATSRGTSGQETQYF,TGTGCCACCAGCAGAGGGACTAGCGGCCAAGAGACCCAGTACTTC,TRBJ2-5,TRBV15,TRBD2,once,15
CASSLERGGNTEAFF,TGTGCCAGCAGCTTAGAGCGGGGCGGGAACACTGAAGCTTTCTTT,TRBJ1-1,TRBV11-2,NA,NA,15
CAWSLAGIRNSPLHF,TGTGCCTGGAGCCTAGCCGGGATCAGGAATTCACCCCTCCACTTT,TRBJ1-6,TRBV30,NA,once,15
CASSATTPETQYF,TGTGCCAGCAGTGCGACTACACCCGAGACCCAGTACTTC,TRBJ2-5,TRBV12-3/TRBV12-4,NA,NA,13
CASRWRQESFMNTEAFF,TGTGCCAGCAGGTGGAGACAGGAATCCTTCATGAACACTGAAGCTTTCTTT,TRBJ1-1,TRBV28,NA,NA,17
CASSPAGTQGPPSGDTQYF,TGTGCCAGCTCTCCAGCCGGGACCCAGGGCCCGCCTAGCGGAGATACGCAGTATTTT,TRBJ2-3,TRBV18,TRBD2,NA,19
CASSSPRGNQPQHF,TGTGCCAGCAGCTCTCCCAGGGGCAATCAGCCCCAGCATTTT,TRBJ1-5,TRBV28,NA,NA,14
CASSEGGLGNTIYF,TGTGCCAGCAGCGAGGGGGGGCTCGGAAACACCATATATTTT,TRBJ1-3,TRBV9,NA,NA,14
CASSITPIANYGYTF,TGTGCCAGTAGTATAACCCCGATAGCTAACTATGGCTACACCTTC,TRBJ1-2,TRBV19,NA,NA,15
CASSLGRGSVPYEQYF,TGTGCCAGCAGTTTAGGGAGGGGTTCGGTTCCCTACGAGCAGTACTTC,TRBJ2-7,TRBV28,TRBD2,NA,16
CATSRASGTYNEQFF,TGTGCCACCAGCAGAGCTAGCGGGACCTACAATGAGCAGTTCTTC,TRBJ2-1,TRBV15,TRBD2,NA,15
CASSPQTDYGYTF,TGTGCCAGCAGTCCCCAGACAGACTATGGCTACACCTTC,TRBJ1-2,TRBV12-3/TRBV12-4,NA,NA,13
CASTQGGLAGGVNEQFF,TGTGCCAGCACCCAAGGGGGACTAGCGGGAGGTGTGAATGAGCAGTTCTTC,TRBJ2-1,TRBV28,TRBD2,few,17
CASSVPSGDTQYF,TGTGCCAGCAGCGTACCCTCAGGAGATACGCAGTATTTT,TRBJ2-3,TRBV9,NA,NA,13
CASSHQGLAGGSYEQYF,TGCGCCAGCAGTCATCAGGGACTAGCGGGAGGCTCCTACGAGCAGTACTTC,TRBJ2-7,TRBV10-2,TRBD2,NA,17
CASSVSLGDRVHEQFF,TGTGCCAGCAGCGTCTCCCTAGGGGACAGGGTCCATGAGCAGTTCTTC,TRBJ2-1,TRBV9,TRBD1,NA,16
CAWSEVQGLNTEAFF,TGTGCCTGGAGTGAGGTGCAGGGTCTAAACACTGAAGCTTTCTTT,TRBJ1-1,TRBV30,NA,NA,15
CASSFTRGNIQYF,TGTGCCAGCAGTTTTACCAGGGGGAACATTCAGTACTTC,TRBJ2-4,TRBV12-3/TRBV12-4,TRBD1,NA,13
CASSARGSGVTDTQYF,TGTGCCAGCAGCGCCAGAGGTAGCGGGGTTACAGATACGCAGTATTTT,TRBJ2-3,TRBV7-9,TRBD2,NA,16
CASSLVREQFF,TGTGCCAGCAGCTTAGTTCGGGAGCAGTTCTTC,TRBJ2-1,TRBV7-9,NA,NA,11